These 19 T cell receptor beta chains came from one sample sequenced in a study of CXCR3-negative and CXCR3-positive naive CD8 T cells. Libraries of TRB cDNA were made by 5' RACE and carried UMIs. Reprocessing the 5' RACE reads, TCRdb reports a single entry for every CDR3 protein and omits DNA. The sample data list fewer than 50,000 distinct CDR3 sequences. Sequencing input: naive CXCR3- CD8+ T cells from blood. Subset of the sample: CD45RO-CCR7+CD27+CD95- naive CD8+ T cells lacking CXCR3 (TNR3-). The receptors were sampled from a human donor in good health. Some clones in this sample may be carry-over from other donors' samples.

This chain joins TRBV28 and TRBJ2-5; TCRdb calls TRBD1, which cannot be checked without DNA. The germline gives CDR1 MDHEN, CDR2 SYDVKM. The CDR3 is 17 residues long. The CDR3: CASSSYYQDQGVETQYF.

The V gene is TRBV6-6, the J gene TRBJ2-5. CDR1 and CDR2 from the germline V gene are MNHNY and SVGAGI (reference sequence). CDR3 length: 13 residues. The CDR3 here is CASSYPNQETQYF.

This chain joins TRBV10-3 and TRBJ2-7; TCRdb's D call of TRBD1 is untestable without DNA. Germline lookup yields CDR1 ENHRY and CDR2 SYGVKD. This CDR3 has 13 residues. CDR3 residues: CAISDGTSYEQYF.

The V and J genes are TRBV27 and TRBJ2-7; as DNA is missing, the TRBD1 call by TCRdb cannot be tested. Looked up from germline, CDR1 is MNHEY and CDR2 is SMNVEV (reference sequence). CDR3 length: 15 amino acids. This chain's CDR3 is CASRQSDPAWGVQYF.

The rearrangement links TRBV5-8 to TRBJ1-6; the D call of TRBD1 rests on TCRdb alone, since no DNA is present to check it. This CDR3 comprises 16 residues. CDR1 SGHTS and CDR2 YDEGEE come from the germline V gene. CDR3 region: CASSGPGTGPNSPLHF.

Frequency places this clonotype as medium-sized. V and J are TRBV11-2 and TRBJ2-1; TCRdb calls TRBD1, which cannot be checked without DNA. This CDR3 comprises 11 residues. Germline CDR1 is SGHAT and CDR2 is FQNNGV. The CDR3 is CAILSSGEQFF.

The chain recombines TRBV7-9 with TRBJ2-7. Germline values: CDR1 SEHNR, CDR2 FQNEAQ (reference sequence). The CDR3 covers 13 residues. Here the CDR3 reads CASSLWASYEQYF.

V usage is TRBV28 and J usage is TRBJ2-7. CDR1 is MDHEN, CDR2 SYDVKM, per germline. The CDR3 is made up of 13 amino acids. The CDR3 sequence: CASSLLTLYEQYF.

The rearrangement uses TRBV11-2 and TRBJ2-7; there is no DNA to check the TCRdb D call of TRBD2. This CDR3 spans 13 amino acids. Looked up from germline, CDR1 is SGHAT and CDR2 is FQNNGV. Here the CDR3 reads CASSLAGASEQYF.

This chain uses TRBV6-2 or TRBV6-3 with TRBJ2-6; TCRdb proposes TRBD1, but this gene call is untestable without DNA. This CDR3 is 14 amino acids long. From germline, CDR1 is MNHEY and CDR2 SVGEGT. CDR3 in amino acids: CASSPEGESNVLTF.

This chain joins TRBV29-1 and TRBJ2-7; absent DNA, TCRdb's TRBD1 call cannot be checked. This CDR3 region has 13 residues. CDR1 is SQVTM and CDR2 is ANQGSEA in the germline V gene. This CDR3 reads CSVTSGVPGEQYF.

Measured by frequency, this clonotype is medium-sized. The V gene is TRBV4-3, the J gene TRBJ2-3; without DNA, the TCRdb call of TRBD1 cannot be checked. CDR3 length equals 15 residues. Germline CDR1 LGHNA, CDR2 YSLEER. The CDR3 is CASSQSRDGPDTQYF.

The chain couples TRBV2 to TRBJ2-5; TCRdb outputs TRBD2, but without DNA this stays unchecked. Germline CDR1 and CDR2: SNHLY and FYNNEI. The CDR3 spans 15 residues. Here the CDR3 reads CASSDPGLAEETQYF.

The J gene is TRBJ2-1, the V gene TRBV6-4; TCRdb's assignment of TRBD2 cannot be checked, as there is no DNA. Germline V CDR1 and CDR2: MRHNA, SNTAGT. The CDR3 has 15 residues. The CDR3 is CASKASGASYNEQFF.

The V gene is TRBV7-8, the J gene TRBJ2-5; TCRdb selects TRBD1, and the lack of DNA leaves this call unchecked. Per the germline V gene, CDR1 is SGHVS and CDR2 is FQNEAQ. The CDR3 runs 14 residues. CDR3 region: CASSSQGAGETQYF.

CDR3 region: CASSSDPNGGELFF. The chain joins TRBV11-3 to TRBJ2-2. The length of the CDR3 is 14 residues. Germline values: CDR1 SGHNT, CDR2 YENEEA.

The chain uses TRBV12-3 or TRBV12-4 and TRBJ2-5; TCRdb's D call of TRBD2 is untestable without DNA. The CDR3 totals 16 residues. This chain's CDR3 is CASSLASGNPQETQYF.

This CDR3 is CASSLARAAMTF. The rearrangement uses TRBV7-9 and TRBJ1-2; TCRdb lists TRBD1, though no DNA is available to test this call. This CDR3 is 12 amino acids long. Germline values: CDR1 SEHNR, CDR2 FQNEAQ (reference sequence).

Here the CDR3 reads CASSENYEQYF. This chain uses TRBV25-1 with TRBJ2-7. Germline V gives CDR1 MGHDK, CDR2 SYGVNS. CDR3 length: 11 residues.